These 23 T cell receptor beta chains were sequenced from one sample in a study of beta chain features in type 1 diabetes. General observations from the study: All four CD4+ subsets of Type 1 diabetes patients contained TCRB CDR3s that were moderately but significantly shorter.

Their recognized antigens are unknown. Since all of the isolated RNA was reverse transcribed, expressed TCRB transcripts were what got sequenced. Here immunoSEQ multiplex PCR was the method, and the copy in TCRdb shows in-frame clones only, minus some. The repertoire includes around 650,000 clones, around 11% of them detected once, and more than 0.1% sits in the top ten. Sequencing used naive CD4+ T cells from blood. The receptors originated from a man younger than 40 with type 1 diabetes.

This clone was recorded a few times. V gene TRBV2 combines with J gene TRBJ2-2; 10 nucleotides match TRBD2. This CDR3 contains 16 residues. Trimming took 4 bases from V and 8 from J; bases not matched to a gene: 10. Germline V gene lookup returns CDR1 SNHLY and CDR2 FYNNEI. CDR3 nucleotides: TGTGCCAGCAGTGGGCTAGCGGGAGAAGCATCAGGGGAGCTGTTTTTT. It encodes CASSGLAGEASGELFF.

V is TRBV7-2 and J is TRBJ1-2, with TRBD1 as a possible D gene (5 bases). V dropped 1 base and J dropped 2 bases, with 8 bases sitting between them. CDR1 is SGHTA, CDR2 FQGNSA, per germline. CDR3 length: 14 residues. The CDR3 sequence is CASSLVGGNYGYTF. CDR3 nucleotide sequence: TGTGCCAGCAGCTTAGTCGGGGGGAACTATGGCTACACCTTC.

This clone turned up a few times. CDR3 DNA sequence: TGTGCCAGCAGCCAAGAAAGAGGGAACACTGAAGCTTTCTTT. Protein: CASSQERGNTEAFF. V and J are TRBV4-2 and TRBJ1-1; D is ambiguous. V gave up 0 bases and J gave up 1 base, with 6 bases separating them. Germline-derived CDR1 and CDR2 are LGHNA and YNFKEQ. This CDR3 is built from 14 residues.

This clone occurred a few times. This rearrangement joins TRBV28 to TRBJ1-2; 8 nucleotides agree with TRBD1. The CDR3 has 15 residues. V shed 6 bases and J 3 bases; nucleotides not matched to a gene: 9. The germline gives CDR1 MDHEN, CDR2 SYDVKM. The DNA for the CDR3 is TGTGCCAGCAGGACGGCGGGACAGGAATACTATGGCTACACCTTC. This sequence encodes CASRTAGQEYYGYTF.

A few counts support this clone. The CDR3 region is CASSFDRGPGGYTF. The CDR3 DNA reads as TGCGCCAGCAGCTTCGACAGGGGACCCGGTGGCTACACCTTC. This chain connects TRBV5-1 to TRBJ1-2; 8 nucleotides align to TRBD1. Germline CDR1 is SGHRS and CDR2 is YFSETQ. The CDR3 sequence is 14 residues long. After removal of 2 bases from V and 7 bases from J, the junction contained 7 bases not matched to a gene.

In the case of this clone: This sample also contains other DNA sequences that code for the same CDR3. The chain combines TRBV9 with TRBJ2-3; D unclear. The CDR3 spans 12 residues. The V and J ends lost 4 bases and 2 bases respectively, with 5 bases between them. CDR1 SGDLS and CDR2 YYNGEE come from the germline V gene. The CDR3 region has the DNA TGTGCCAGCAGCCTAAACACAGATACGCAGTATTTT. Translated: CASSLNTDTQYF.

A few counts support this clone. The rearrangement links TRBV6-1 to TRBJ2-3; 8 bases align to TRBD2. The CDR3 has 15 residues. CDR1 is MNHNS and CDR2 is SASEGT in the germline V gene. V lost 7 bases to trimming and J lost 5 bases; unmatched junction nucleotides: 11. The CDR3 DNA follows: TGTGCCAGCACCCCCATCCCGGGGGGGCAAGATACGCAGTATTTT. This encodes CASTPIPGGQDTQYF.

The CDR3 loop is CASSLSSGSTF. CDR3 in DNA: TGTGCCAGCAGTTTAAGTTCGGGGTCCACCTTC. The chain combines TRBV28 with TRBJ1-2; D ambiguous. The V gene's germline CDR1 is MDHEN and CDR2 SYDVKM. The CDR3 length is 11 residues. Trimming cost V 2 bases and J 13 bases, with 11 bases left between them.

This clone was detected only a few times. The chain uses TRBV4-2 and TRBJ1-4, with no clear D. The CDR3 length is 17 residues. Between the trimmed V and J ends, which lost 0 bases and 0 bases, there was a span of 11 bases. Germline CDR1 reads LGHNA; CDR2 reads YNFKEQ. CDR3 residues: CASSQDVAAATNEKLFF. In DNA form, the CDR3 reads TGTGCCAGCAGCCAAGATGTAGCGGCAGCAACTAATGAAAAACTGTTTTTT.

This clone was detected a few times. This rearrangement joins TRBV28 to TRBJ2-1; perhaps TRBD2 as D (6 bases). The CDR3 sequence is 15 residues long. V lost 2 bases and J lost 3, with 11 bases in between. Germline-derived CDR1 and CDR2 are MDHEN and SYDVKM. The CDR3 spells CASSLGGNYYNEQFF. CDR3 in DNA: TGTGCCAGCAGTTTAGGGGGGAACTACTACAATGAGCAGTTCTTC.

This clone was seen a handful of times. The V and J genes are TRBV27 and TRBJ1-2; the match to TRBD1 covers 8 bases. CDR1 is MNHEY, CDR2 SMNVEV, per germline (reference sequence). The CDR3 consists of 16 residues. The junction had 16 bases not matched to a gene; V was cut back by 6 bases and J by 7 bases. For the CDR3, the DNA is TGTGCCAGCAGACGAATGGACAGGGCGGGGTACGGTGGCTACACCTTC. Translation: CASRRMDRAGYGGYTF.

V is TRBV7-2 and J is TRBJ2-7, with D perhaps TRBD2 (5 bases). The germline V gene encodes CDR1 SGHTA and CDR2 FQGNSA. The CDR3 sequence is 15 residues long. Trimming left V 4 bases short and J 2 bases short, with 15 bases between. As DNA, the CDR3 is TGTGCCAGCAGCTATAGGACTGGAACCACCTACGAGCAGTACTTC. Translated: CASSYRTGTTYEQYF.

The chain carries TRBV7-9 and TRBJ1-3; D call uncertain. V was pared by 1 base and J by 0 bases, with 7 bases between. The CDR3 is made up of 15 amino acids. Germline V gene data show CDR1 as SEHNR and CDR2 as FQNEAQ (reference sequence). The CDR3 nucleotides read TGTGCCAGCAGCTTAGTGGGGATCTCTGGAAACACCATATATTTT. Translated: CASSLVGISGNTIYF.

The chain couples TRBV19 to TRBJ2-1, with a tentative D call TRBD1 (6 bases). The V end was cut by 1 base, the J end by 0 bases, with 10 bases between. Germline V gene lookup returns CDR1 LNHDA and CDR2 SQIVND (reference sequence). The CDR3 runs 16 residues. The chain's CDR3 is CASSIASGVSYNEQFF. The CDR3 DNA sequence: TGTGCCAGTAGTATAGCATCAGGGGTCTCCTACAATGAGCAGTTCTTC.

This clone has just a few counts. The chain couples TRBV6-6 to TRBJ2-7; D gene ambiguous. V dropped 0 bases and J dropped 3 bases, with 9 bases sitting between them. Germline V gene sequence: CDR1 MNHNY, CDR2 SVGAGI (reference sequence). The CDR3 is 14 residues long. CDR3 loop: CASSYSANYYEQYF. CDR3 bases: TGTGCCAGCAGTTACTCAGCCAACTACTACGAGCAGTACTTC.

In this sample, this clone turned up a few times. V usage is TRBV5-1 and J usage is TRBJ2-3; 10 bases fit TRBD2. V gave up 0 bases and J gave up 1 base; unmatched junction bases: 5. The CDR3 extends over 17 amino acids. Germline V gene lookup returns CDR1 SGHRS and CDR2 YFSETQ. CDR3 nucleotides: TGCGCCAGCAGCTTGGGGCTCGGGACTAGCGGCACAGATACGCAGTATTTT. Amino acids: CASSLGLGTSGTDTQYF. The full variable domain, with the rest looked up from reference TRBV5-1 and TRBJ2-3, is KAGVTQTPRYLIKTRGQQVTLSCSPISGHRSVSWYQQTPGQGLQFLFEYFSETQRNKGNFPGRFSGRQFSNSRSEMNVSTLELGDSALYLCASSLGLGTSGTDTQYFGPGTRLTVL.

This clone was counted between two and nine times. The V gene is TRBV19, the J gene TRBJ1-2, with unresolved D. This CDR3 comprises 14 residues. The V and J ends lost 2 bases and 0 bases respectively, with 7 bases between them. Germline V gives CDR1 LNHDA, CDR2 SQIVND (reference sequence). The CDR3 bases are TGTGCCAGTAGTATAATATTGGCTAACTATGGCTACACCTTC. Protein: CASSIILANYGYTF.

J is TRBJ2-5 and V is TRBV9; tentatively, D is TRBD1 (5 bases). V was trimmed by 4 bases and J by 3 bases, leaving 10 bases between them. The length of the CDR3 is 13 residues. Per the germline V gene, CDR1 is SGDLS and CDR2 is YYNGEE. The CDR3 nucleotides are TGTGCCAGCAGCACACGACAGAAAGAGACCCAGTACTTC. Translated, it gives CASSTRQKETQYF. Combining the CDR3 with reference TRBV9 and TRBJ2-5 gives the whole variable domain DSGVTQTPKHLITATGQRVTLRCSPRSGDLSVYWYQQSLDQGLQFLIQYYNGEERAKGNILERFSAQQFPDLHSELNLSSLELGDSALYFCASSTRQKETQYFGPGTRLLVL.

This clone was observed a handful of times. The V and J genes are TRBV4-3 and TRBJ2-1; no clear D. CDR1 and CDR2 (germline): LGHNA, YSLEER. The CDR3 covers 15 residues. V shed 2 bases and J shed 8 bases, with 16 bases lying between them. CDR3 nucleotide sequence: TGCGCCAGCAGCCAATCTCCGGGTATTGGCCATGAGCAGTTCTTC. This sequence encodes CASSQSPGIGHEQFF.

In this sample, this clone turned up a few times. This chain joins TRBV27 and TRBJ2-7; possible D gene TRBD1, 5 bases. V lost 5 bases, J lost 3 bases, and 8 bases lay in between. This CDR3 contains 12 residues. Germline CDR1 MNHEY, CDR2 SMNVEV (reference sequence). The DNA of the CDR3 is TGTGCCAGCAGTGACAGCTACTACGAGCAGTACTTC. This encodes CASSDSYYEQYF.

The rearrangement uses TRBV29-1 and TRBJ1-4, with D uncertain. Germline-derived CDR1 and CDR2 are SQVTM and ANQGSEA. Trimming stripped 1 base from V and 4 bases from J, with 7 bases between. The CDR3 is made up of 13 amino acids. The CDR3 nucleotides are TGCAGCGTTGAAGCCCAACTTAATGAAAAACTGTTTTTT. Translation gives CSVEAQLNEKLFF.

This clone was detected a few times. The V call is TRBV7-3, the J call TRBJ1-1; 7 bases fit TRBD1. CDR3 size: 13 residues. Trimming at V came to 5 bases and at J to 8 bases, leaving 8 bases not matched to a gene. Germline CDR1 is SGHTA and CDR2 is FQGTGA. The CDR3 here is CASSPPRGIEAFF. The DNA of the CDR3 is TGTGCCAGCAGCCCCCCCAGGGGGATCGAAGCTTTCTTT.

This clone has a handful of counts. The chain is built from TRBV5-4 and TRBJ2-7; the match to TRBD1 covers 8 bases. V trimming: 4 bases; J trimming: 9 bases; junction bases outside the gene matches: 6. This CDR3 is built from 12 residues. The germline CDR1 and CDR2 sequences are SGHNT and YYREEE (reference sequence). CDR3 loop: CASSPQGARQYF. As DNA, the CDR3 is TGTGCCAGCAGCCCCCAGGGGGCGAGGCAGTACTTC.